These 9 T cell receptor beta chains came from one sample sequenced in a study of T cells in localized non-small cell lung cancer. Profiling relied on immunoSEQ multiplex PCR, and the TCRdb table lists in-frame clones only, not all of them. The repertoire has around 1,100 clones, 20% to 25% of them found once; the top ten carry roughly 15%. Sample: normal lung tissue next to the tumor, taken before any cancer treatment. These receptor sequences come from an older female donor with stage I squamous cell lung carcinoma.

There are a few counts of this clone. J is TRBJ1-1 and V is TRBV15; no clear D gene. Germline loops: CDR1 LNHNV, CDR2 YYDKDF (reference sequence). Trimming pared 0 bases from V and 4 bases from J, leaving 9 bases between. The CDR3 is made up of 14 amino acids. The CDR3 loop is CATSRDRDLTEAFF. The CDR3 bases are TGTGCCACCAGCAGAGATAGGGATCTCACTGAAGCTTTCTTT.

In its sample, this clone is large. Here the CDR3 reads CASSLEREAPETQYF. The CDR3 DNA reads as TGTGCCAGCAGCTTGGAGCGGGAGGCTCCAGAGACCCAGTACTTC. This chain connects TRBV11-3 to TRBJ2-5, with TRBD2 matching over 9 bases. The CDR3 runs 15 residues. J was trimmed by 4 bases and V by 3 bases; bases with no gene match: 6. The germline V gene has CDR1 SGHNT and CDR2 YENEEA.

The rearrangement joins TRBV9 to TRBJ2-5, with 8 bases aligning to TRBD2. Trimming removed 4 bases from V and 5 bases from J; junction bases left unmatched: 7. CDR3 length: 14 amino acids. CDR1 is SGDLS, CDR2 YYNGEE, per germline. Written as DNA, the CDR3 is TGTGCCAGCAGCCCTCGGGAGGGCCGGGAGACCCAGTACTTC. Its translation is CASSPREGRETQYF.

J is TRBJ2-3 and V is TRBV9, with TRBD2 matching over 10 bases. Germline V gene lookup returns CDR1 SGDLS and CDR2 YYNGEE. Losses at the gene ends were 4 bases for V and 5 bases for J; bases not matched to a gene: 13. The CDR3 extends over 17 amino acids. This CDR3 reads CASSFQPSGRYRDTQYF. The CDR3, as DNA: TGTGCCAGCAGCTTCCAACCTAGCGGGAGATATAGAGATACGCAGTATTTT.

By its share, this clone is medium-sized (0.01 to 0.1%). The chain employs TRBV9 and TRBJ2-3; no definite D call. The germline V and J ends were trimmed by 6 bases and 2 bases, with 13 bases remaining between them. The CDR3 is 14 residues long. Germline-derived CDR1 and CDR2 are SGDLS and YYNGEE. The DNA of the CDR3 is TGTGCCAGCACGTCCGGCAATTACACAGATACGCAGTATTTT. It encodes CASTSGNYTDTQYF.

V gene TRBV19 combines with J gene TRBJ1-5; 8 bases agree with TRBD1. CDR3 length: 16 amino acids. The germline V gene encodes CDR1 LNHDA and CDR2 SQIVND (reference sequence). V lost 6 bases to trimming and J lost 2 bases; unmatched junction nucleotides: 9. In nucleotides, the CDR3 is TGTGCCAGTAGCGTGGACAGGGTTGGGGGCAATCAGCCCCAGCATTTT. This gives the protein CASSVDRVGGNQPQHF.

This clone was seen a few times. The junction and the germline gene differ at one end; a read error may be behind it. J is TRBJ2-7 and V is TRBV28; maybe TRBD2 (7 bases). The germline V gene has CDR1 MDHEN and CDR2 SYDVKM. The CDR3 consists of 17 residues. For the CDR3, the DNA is TGTGCCAGCAGTCCCTATTATAAGGGGGAGGGCTCCAACGAGCAGTACTTC. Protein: CASSPYYKGEGSNEQYF.

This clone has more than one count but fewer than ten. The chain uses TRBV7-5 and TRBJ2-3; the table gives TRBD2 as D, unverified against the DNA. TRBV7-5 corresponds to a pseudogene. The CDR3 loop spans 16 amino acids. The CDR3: CASSFGGREPADTQYF. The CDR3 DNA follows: TGTGCCAGCAGCTTCGGAGGGAGGGAGCCGGCAGATACGCAGTATTTT.

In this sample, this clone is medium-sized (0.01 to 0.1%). CDR3 nucleotide sequence: TGTGCCAGCAGCTTAAATTCCGGGGGAGGTAGAGAGACCCAGTACTTC. It specifies CASSLNSGGGRETQYF. This chain uses TRBV11-3 with TRBJ2-5, with D tentatively TRBD2 (6 bases). CDR1 is SGHNT and CDR2 is YENEEA in the germline V gene. The length of the CDR3 is 16 residues. The V end was cut by 2 bases, the J end by 4 bases, with 17 bases between.